Listed here are 13 T cell receptor beta chains from one sample, sequenced in a study of CD8 T cells in ankylosing spondylitis. Points from the study as a whole: What seemed typical of ankylosing spondylitis blood was a TCR beta motif built from several highly homologous variants.

TCRdb analysed the 5' RACE reads with MiXCR anew, one entry per CDR3 protein. The sample lists about 800,000 distinct CDR3 sequences; approximately 12% were seen once. For these TCRs, the target antigens are not known. Sequencing used blood, either unsorted or a sorted T cell fraction (not recorded which). The receptors were sampled from a male donor with ankylosing spondylitis.

The chain carries TRBV6-1 and TRBJ1-6; D is ambiguous. V lost 7 bases, J lost 7 bases, and 11 bases lay in between. The germline CDR1 and CDR2 sequences are MNHNS and SASEGT. The CDR3 extends over 13 amino acids. DNA for the CDR3: TGTGCCAGCAAAGAGGTCCGGAATTCACCCCTCCACTTT. Translating gives CASKEVRNSPLHF.

V gene TRBV6-1 combines with J gene TRBJ1-1; a possible D gene is TRBD1 (5 bases). Germline CDR1 reads MNHNS; CDR2 reads SASEGT. CDR3 size: 13 residues. Between the trimmed V and J ends, which lost 7 bases and 5 bases, there was a span of 14 bases. The chain's CDR3 is CASKGVIQTEAFF. DNA of the CDR3: TGTGCCAGCAAAGGGGTAATCCAGACTGAAGCTTTCTTT.

Here the CDR3 DNA reads TGTGCCAGCAGTCACGGCCAGACGCAGTATTTT. Protein: CASSHGQTQYF. The chain combines TRBV6-5 with TRBJ2-3; D unclear. The length of the CDR3 is 11 residues. Per the germline V gene, CDR1 is MNHEY and CDR2 is SVGAGI. The V end was cut by 5 bases, the J end by 9 bases, with 9 bases between.

This chain joins TRBV20-1 and TRBJ2-3; 11 bases fit TRBD1. V shed 2 bases, J shed 4 bases, and the junction held 2 bases outside the gene matches. The CDR3 consists of 14 residues. The germline gives CDR1 DFQATT, CDR2 SNEGSKA (reference sequence). The CDR3 reads CSARRDRGADTQYF. CDR3 coding DNA: TGCAGTGCTAGACGGGACAGGGGGGCAGATACGCAGTATTTT.

In this sample, this clonotype turned up many times. The chain uses TRBV20-1 and TRBJ1-5; no reliable D call. Per germline, CDR1 DFQATT and CDR2 SNEGSKA (reference sequence). V was cut by 6 bases and J by 5 bases, with 11 bases left in between. The CDR3 loop spans 12 amino acids. CDR3 loop: CSARLADQPQHF. CDR3 nucleotide sequence: TGCAGTGCCAGGCTAGCGGATCAGCCCCAGCATTTT.

This chain joins TRBV5-5 and TRBJ2-7; no clear D gene. V gave up 4 bases and J gave up 0 bases, with 14 bases separating them. CDR1 SGHKS and CDR2 YYEKEE come from the germline V gene (reference sequence). The CDR3 covers 15 residues. The CDR3 loop is CASSILTYSSYEQYF. CDR3 nucleotide sequence: TGTGCCAGCAGCATCCTGACCTACTCCTCCTACGAGCAGTACTTC.

The V and J genes are TRBV6-2 or TRBV6-3 and TRBJ2-6; no clear D gene. This CDR3 comprises 15 residues. Trimming took 3 bases from V and 1 from J, leaving 7 bases between them. CDR1 MNHEY and CDR2 SVGEGT come from the germline V gene. The CDR3 coding sequence is TGTGCCAGCAGTTATGGATTTTCTGGGGCCAACGTCCTGACTTTC. Translation: CASSYGFSGANVLTF.

This clonotype has only a few counts. The chain is built from TRBV25-1 and TRBJ1-6; D not certain. This CDR3 has 14 residues. Deletions cut 6 bases from V and 4 bases from J, with 10 bases between. The germline V gene has CDR1 MGHDK and CDR2 SYGVNS. The CDR3, as DNA: TGTGCCAGCAGCGTATCGGGTTATAATTCACCCCTCCACTTT. It yields the protein CASSVSGYNSPLHF.

V is TRBV30 and J is TRBJ2-3; D may be TRBD1 (6 bases). Germline V gene sequence: CDR1 GTSNPN, CDR2 SVGIG (reference sequence). Trimming took 1 base from V and 1 from J, leaving 6 bases between them. The CDR3 spans 13 residues. This CDR3 reads CAWSGTGTDTQYF. In nucleotides, the CDR3 is TGTGCCTGGAGTGGGACAGGCACAGATACGCAGTATTTT. Looking up the rest from reference TRBV30 and TRBJ2-3 gives the full variable domain: SQTIHQWPATLVQPVGSPLSLECTVEGTSNPNLYWYRQAAGRGLQLLFYSVGIGQISSEVPQNLSASRPQDRQFILSSKKLLLSDSGFYLCAWSGTGTDTQYFGPGTRLTVL.

The rearrangement uses TRBV7-9 and TRBJ1-1; the match to TRBD1 covers 8 bases. CDR1 and CDR2 (germline): SEHNR, FQNEAQ (reference sequence). V lost 6 bases to trimming and J lost 6 bases; unmatched junction nucleotides: 9. The CDR3 consists of 14 residues. The CDR3 nucleotides read TGTGCCAGCAGACTTCCTGCAGGGGGCCCTGAAGCTTTCTTT. Amino acid sequence: CASRLPAGGPEAFF. The full variable domain, with the rest looked up from reference TRBV7-9 and TRBJ1-1, is DTGVSQNPRHKITKRGQNVTFRCDPISEHNRLYWYRQTLGQGPEFLTYFQNEAQLEKSRLLSDRFSAERPKGSFSTLEIQRTEQGDSAMYLCASRLPAGGPEAFFGQGTRLTVV.

CDR3 DNA: TGTGCCAGCAGCTCCTGGGGGGGAGCGGGGAGCACTGAAGCTTTCTTT. Translating it yields CASSSWGGAGSTEAFF. This rearrangement joins TRBV7-2 to TRBJ1-1; tentatively, D is TRBD1 (5 bases). The CDR3 runs to 16 residues. The ends were cut back, 4 bases at V and 4 bases at J, with 19 bases in the middle. The germline V gene has CDR1 SGHTA and CDR2 FQGNSA.

This clonotype has a count of ten or more. The gene calls are TRBV9 and TRBJ2-5; D is unclear. Trimming removed 0 bases at V and 5 bases at J, with 8 bases between. The CDR3 is 13 residues long. The germline gives CDR1 SGDLS, CDR2 YYNGEE. Written as DNA, the CDR3 is TGTGCCAGCAGCGTAGGGGGAAGGGAGACCCAGTACTTC. Translating it yields CASSVGGRETQYF.

This chain connects TRBV6-1 to TRBJ2-7, with unresolved D. CDR1 and CDR2 from the germline V gene are MNHNS and SASEGT. The V end was cut by 10 bases, the J end by 5 bases, with 24 bases between. This CDR3 is built from 15 residues. The CDR3 loop is CATKRYLSLSDEQYF. CDR3 nucleotides: TGTGCCACCAAAAGGTACCTTAGCCTGTCAGACGAGCAGTACTTC.